Sequencing of this T cell receptor (beta chain) was carried out in a study of liver allograft versus peripheral blood T cells. Study information: Intrahepatic T cell receptor repertoires from transplanted livers were compared against repertoires in recipients' peripheral blood.

Notes on the study in general: A difference was reportedly observed between T cell receptor repertoires inside liver allografts and those in peripheral blood.

This clonotype ranks as medium-sized (0.01 to 0.1%). The antigen is unknown. CDR1 is SEHNR, CDR2 FQNEAQ, per germline (reference sequence). After removal of 2 bases from V and 7 bases from J, the junction contained 9 bases not matched to a gene. The CDR3 is 16 residues long. TCRdb reprocessed the reads via MiXCR and lists one record per CDR3 protein. The sample gives under 7,000 distinct CDR3 sequences, 12% to 15% of which show up once; 2.9% is in the top ten. The V gene is TRBV7-9, the J gene TRBJ2-1; TRBD2 agrees at 9 bases. The TCR was taken from a human patient who had a liver transplant. Some of these T cells may belong to the graft donor. The CDR3 DNA follows: TGTGCCAGCAGCTTAAGTCTAGCGGGGAGTGGGAATGAGCAGTTCTTC. It codes for CASSLSLAGSGNEQFF.